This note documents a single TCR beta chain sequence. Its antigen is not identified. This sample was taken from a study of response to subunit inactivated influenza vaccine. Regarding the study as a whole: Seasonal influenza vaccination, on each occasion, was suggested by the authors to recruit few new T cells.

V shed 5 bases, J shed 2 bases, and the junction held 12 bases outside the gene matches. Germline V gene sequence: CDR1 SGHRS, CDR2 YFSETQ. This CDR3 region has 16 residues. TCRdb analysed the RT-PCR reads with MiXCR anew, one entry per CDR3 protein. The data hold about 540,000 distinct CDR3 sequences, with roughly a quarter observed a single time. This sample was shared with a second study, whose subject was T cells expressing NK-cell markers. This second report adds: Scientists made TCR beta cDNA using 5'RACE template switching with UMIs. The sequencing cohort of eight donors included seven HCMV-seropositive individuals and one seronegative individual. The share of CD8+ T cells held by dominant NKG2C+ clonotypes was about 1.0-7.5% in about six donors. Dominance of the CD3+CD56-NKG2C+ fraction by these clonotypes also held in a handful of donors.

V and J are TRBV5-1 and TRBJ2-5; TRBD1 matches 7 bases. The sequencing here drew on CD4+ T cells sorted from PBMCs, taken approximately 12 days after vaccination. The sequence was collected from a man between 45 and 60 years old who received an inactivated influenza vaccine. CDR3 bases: TGCGCCAGCAGGTTAACAGGGGCGGTTAGGCAAGAGACCCAGTACTTC. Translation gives CASRLTGAVRQETQYF.